This T cell receptor (beta chain) stems from a study of blood T cell repertoires in COVID-19. For the study at large: The analysed material was cDNA or gDNA that came from T cells, B-cell-depleted T cells, or PBMCs.

V lost 2 bases, J lost 6 bases, and 14 bases lay in between. CDR1 and CDR2 (germline): GTSNPN, SVGIG (reference sequence). This CDR3 contains 14 residues. This table comes from immunoSEQ multiplex PCR, and its TCRdb copy is limited to in-frame clones, with some not included. The repertoire holds about 490,000 clones, with roughly 88% as singletons. V usage is TRBV30 and J usage is TRBJ1-3; D perhaps matches TRBD1 (5 bases). The sample consisted of peripheral blood. The sequence derives from a human donor in a cohort sampled during active COVID-19. CDR3 loop: CAWSWVDRANTIYF. In DNA, the CDR3 is TGTGCCTGGAGTTGGGTAGACAGAGCAAACACCATATATTTT. The whole variable domain, remainder taken from reference TRBV30 and TRBJ1-3, is SQTIHQWPATLVQPVGSPLSLECTVEGTSNPNLYWYRQAAGRGLQLLFYSVGIGQISSEVPQNLSASRPQDRQFILSSKKLLLSDSGFYLCAWSWVDRANTIYFGEGSWLTVV.